The sequence of this TCR beta chain was determined in a study of pediatric ulcerative colitis. This clone was seen a single time. Its antigen remains unidentified. Germline assignment: CDR1 SGHNT and CDR2 YYREEE (reference sequence). This CDR3 comprises 15 residues. V was pared by 4 bases and J by 5 bases, with 10 bases of the junction left unmatched. Sequencing was at survey level. The table came from immunoSEQ multiplex PCR; TCRdb's copy has only in-frame clones and leaves some out. Seen here are 40,000 to 60,000 clones, over 70% observed once, and the top ten hold roughly 3.4%. Study-wide findings and caveats: Blood-rectal clonal overlap within each person was significantly higher in ulcerative colitis patients than controls.

The rectum was sampled with one to two pinch biopsies at colonoscopy. Ulcerative colitis patients received no immunosuppressive medication before the diagnostic colonoscopy. This TCR was sampled from a girl under 18 with moderate ulcerative colitis. The source material was gut tissue. This chain joins TRBV5-4 and TRBJ1-1; 8 bases fit TRBD1. CDR3 protein: CASSVKQGAQTEAFF. The CDR3, as DNA: TGTGCCAGCAGCGTAAAGCAGGGGGCGCAAACTGAAGCTTTCTTT.